A selection of T cell receptor beta chains follows, all from one sample in a study of Graves' ophthalmopathy and Graves' hyperthyroidism. TCRdb processed the multiplex PCR reads anew with MiXCR; each CDR3 protein has one entry. This table has some 350,000 distinct CDR3 sequences, roughly 15% appearing once. The material sequenced was peripheral blood. The receptor source for this set is an adult woman with stable Graves' hyperthyroidism. The CDR3 runs from the conserved cysteine through the conserved F or W. The D gene is left open where the match is weak. Rows may omit the clone size; those that give it use once, few, many or a size class.

V	D	size	J	CDR3	DNA
TRBV15	.	many	TRBJ2-5	CATSPRAQETQYF	TGTGCCACCAGCCCCCGCGCTCAAGAGACCCAGTACTTC
TRBV12-3/TRBV12-4	.	.	TRBJ1-3	CASKPPGSGNTIYF	TGTGCCAGCAAACCTCCCGGTTCTGGAAACACCATATATTTT
TRBV20-1	TRBD1	many	TRBJ2-5	CSALPLPGQRNEETQYF	TGCAGTGCCCTTCCCCTCCCGGGACAGAGAAACGAAGAGACCCAGTACTTC
TRBV20-1	TRBD2	.	TRBJ2-2	CSARGGLDTGKLFF	TGCAGTGCCCGGGGGGGGTTGGACACCGGGAAGCTGTTTTTT
TRBV4-2	TRBD1	.	TRBJ1-2	CASSQAGQLNYGYTF	TGTGCCAGCAGCCAAGCGGGACAGCTGAACTATGGCTACACCTTC
TRBV28	.	.	TRBJ1-5	CASSLVQGRDQPQHF	TGTGCCAGCAGTTTAGTGCAGGGTAGAGATCAGCCCCAGCATTTT
TRBV29-1	TRBD2	many	TRBJ2-5	CSVETSGINRQETQYF	TGCAGCGTTGAGACTAGCGGGATCAATCGACAAGAGACCCAGTACTTC
TRBV2	TRBD1	many	TRBJ2-7	CASSGGGTGGHEQYF	TGTGCCAGCAGTGGTGGCGGGACAGGGGGCCACGAGCAGTACTTC
TRBV18	.	.	TRBJ2-7	CASSPGERGTYEQYF	TGTGCCAGCTCACCTGGTGAACGGGGAACCTACGAGCAGTACTTC
TRBV7-4	TRBD1	many	TRBJ2-7	CASSLGPMTGLEQYF	TGTGCCAGCAGCTTAGGACCCATGACAGGGCTCGAGCAGTACTTC
TRBV19	.	many	TRBJ1-1	CASSIGLTEAFF	TGTGCCAGTAGTATAGGTCTTACTGAAGCTTTCTTT
TRBV6-2/TRBV6-3	.	many	TRBJ2-7	CASSYPSFAGLRAQSYEQYF	TGTGCCAGCAGTTACCCCTCGTTTGCCGGTCTGAGGGCCCAGTCCTACGAGCAGTACTTC
TRBV28	.	once	TRBJ2-5	CASSLPQGVMETQYF	TGTGCCAGCAGTTTGCCACAGGGAGTGATGGAGACCCAGTACTTC
TRBV18	.	many	TRBJ2-7	CASSPPSGAYEQYF	TGTGCCAGCTCACCACCGTCAGGGGCCTACGAGCAGTACTTC
TRBV28	.	few	TRBJ1-5	CASSSDREYSNQPQHF	TGTGCCAGCAGTTCGGACAGAGAATATAGCAATCAGCCCCAGCATTTT
TRBV28	TRBD1	many	TRBJ2-4	CASSLATGRIKYF	TGTGCCAGCAGTTTGGCGACAGGGCGGATTAAGTACTTC
TRBV12-3/TRBV12-4	.	many	TRBJ1-3	CASSFIASGNTIYF	TGTGCCAGCAGTTTTATCGCGTCTGGAAACACCATATATTTT
TRBV28	.	many	TRBJ2-5	CASSLSRPETQYF	TGTGCCAGCAGTTTATCTCGGCCGGAGACCCAGTACTTC
TRBV19	.	many	TRBJ1-1	CASSLSSTEAFF	TGTGCCAGTAGCCTGTCGAGCACTGAAGCTTTCTTT
TRBV6-1	.	.	TRBJ2-5	CASRPGPGQETQYF	TGTGCCAGCAGACCGGGACCGGGACAAGAGACCCAGTACTTC
TRBV12-3/TRBV12-4	TRBD1	many	TRBJ1-1	CASREWDRVNTEAFF	TGTGCCAGCAGAGAATGGGACAGGGTGAACACTGAAGCTTTCTTT
TRBV6-2/TRBV6-3	.	many	TRBJ2-7	CASRTIQGSGDEQYF	TGTGCCAGCAGGACTATCCAGGGATCTGGCGACGAGCAGTACTTC
TRBV10-3	TRBD1	.	TRBJ2-7	CAISHGTGNYEQYF	TGTGCCATCAGTCACGGGACAGGGAATTACGAGCAGTACTTC
TRBV6-5	.	many	TRBJ2-7	CASSLGPFSYEQYF	TGTGCCAGCAGTTTGGGCCCCTTTTCCTACGAGCAGTACTTC
TRBV6-1	TRBD1	many	TRBJ2-7	CASSSPGDRGRREQYF	TGTGCCAGCAGTAGCCCTGGGGACAGGGGGCGCCGGGAGCAGTACTTC
TRBV14	.	many	TRBJ1-5	CASSQAGSNQPQHF	TGTGCCAGCAGCCAAGCAGGGAGCAATCAGCCCCAGCATTTT
TRBV28	.	many	TRBJ2-5	CASRKGPLQETQYF	TGTGCCAGCAGAAAGGGGCCGCTCCAAGAGACCCAGTACTTC
TRBV7-9	TRBD2	few	TRBJ2-1	CASRREEVGSSYNEQFF	TGTGCCAGCCGGCGGGAGGAGGTTGGCAGCTCCTACAATGAGCAGTTCTTC
TRBV24-1	.	many	TRBJ1-5	CATRREGGNQPQHF	TGTGCCACACGCAGGGAGGGTGGCAATCAGCCCCAGCATTTT
TRBV20-1	TRBD1	many	TRBJ1-2	CSAIRQGVGGYTF	TGCAGTGCTATAAGGCAGGGGGTGGGCGGCTACACCTTC
TRBV6-2/TRBV6-3	TRBD1	many	TRBJ2-7	CASDPGQGNYEQYF	TGTGCCAGCGACCCGGGACAGGGTAACTACGAGCAGTACTTC
TRBV2	.	.	TRBJ2-7	CASSEAGFGEQYF	TGTGCCAGCAGTGAGGCGGGTTTCGGCGAGCAGTACTTC
TRBV6-2/TRBV6-3	.	many	TRBJ1-6	CASSRTAGSPLHF	TGTGCCAGCAGTCGGACAGCCGGCTCACCCCTCCACTTT
TRBV7-8	.	.	TRBJ1-6	CASSLGAMGAYNSPLHF	TGTGCCAGCAGCTTGGGTGCCATGGGGGCCTACAATTCACCCCTCCACTTT
TRBV9	.	many	TRBJ2-7	CASSVLPIGGQYF	TGTGCCAGCAGCGTCCTGCCGATCGGGGGCCAGTACTTC
TRBV6-1	TRBD1	.	TRBJ1-1	CASRTDRGLAEAFF	TGTGCCAGCAGGACTGACAGGGGGCTTGCTGAAGCTTTCTTT
TRBV12-3/TRBV12-4	.	many	TRBJ2-2	CASSLPLNTGELFF	TGTGCCAGCAGTTTACCATTAAACACCGGGGAGCTGTTTTTT
TRBV5-1	.	many	TRBJ2-7	CASSLYGDSGEQYF	TGCGCCAGCAGCTTGTACGGGGATTCGGGCGAGCAGTACTTC
TRBV7-2	.	many	TRBJ1-2	CASSRESTVLYGYTF	TGTGCCAGCAGCCGTGAAAGCACAGTTCTCTATGGCTACACCTTC
TRBV6-1	TRBD1	many	TRBJ1-5	CASSALGQGARQPQHF	TGTGCCAGCAGTGCACTAGGACAGGGGGCAAGGCAGCCCCAGCATTTT
TRBV10-2	.	many	TRBJ2-7	CASIFQQGTYEQYF	TGCGCCAGCATCTTTCAGCAGGGCACCTACGAGCAGTACTTC
TRBV11-2	.	few	TRBJ2-4	CASSSYRRGLGKNILYF	TGTGCCAGCAGCTCTTACCGCCGGGGCCTAGGCAAAAACATTCTGTACTTC
TRBV12-3/TRBV12-4	.	many	TRBJ2-7	CASSFASGSWAF	.
TRBV12-3/TRBV12-4	.	many	TRBJ1-1	CASSGNRDMNTEAFF	TGTGCCAGCAGTGGAAACAGGGACATGAACACTGAAGCTTTCTTT
TRBV6-2/TRBV6-3	TRBD1	.	TRBJ1-6	CASSYSTGGNSPLHF	TGTGCCAGCAGTTACTCGACAGGGGGCAATTCACCCCTCCACTTT
TRBV18	.	many	TRBJ1-6	CASSPGAALNSPLHF	TGTGCCAGCTCACCCGGGGCAGCACTTAATTCACCCCTCCACTTT
TRBV11-2	TRBD1	many	TRBJ1-1	CASSRLTGEDTEAFF	TGTGCCAGCAGCCGCCTGACAGGGGAGGACACTGAAGCTTTCTTT
TRBV20-1	.	.	TRBJ1-5	CSARELSYEGTRGNQPQHF	TGCAGTGCTAGAGAACTCTCCTATGAGGGGACTAGGGGCAATCAGCCCCAGCATTTT
TRBV6-2/TRBV6-3	TRBD1	many	TRBJ1-3	CASSPGTASGNTIYF	TGTGCCAGCAGTCCCGGGACAGCCTCTGGAAACACCATATATTTT
TRBV13	TRBD1	many	TRBJ2-5	CASSLRGQGGPYQETQYF	TGTGCCAGCAGCTTAAGGGGACAGGGCGGACCGTACCAAGAGACCCAGTACTTC
TRBV12-3/TRBV12-4	.	many	TRBJ2-5	CASSQSASGTQYF	TGTGCCAGCAGCCAGAGTGCCTCGGGGACCCAGTACTTC